The 22 T cell receptor beta chains reported below all come from one sample, sequenced in a study of beta chain features in type 1 diabetes. Isolated RNA was reverse transcribed in full, so expressed TCRB transcripts were sequenced. The table came from immunoSEQ multiplex PCR; TCRdb's copy has only in-frame clones and leaves some out. The sample holds 250,000 to 300,000 clones, around 15% seen once. No antigen is known for these receptors. Whole-study findings and limits: Moderately but significantly shorter TCRB CDR3s were found in Type 1 diabetes patients in all four CD4+ subsets.

Sequenced material: naive CD4+ T cells from blood. These receptors were collected from a man aged 30-40 years with type 1 diabetes.

This clone has a handful of counts. The genes are TRBV30 and TRBJ2-1; D might be TRBD2 (6 bases). CDR3 length equals 12 residues. The germline gives CDR1 GTSNPN, CDR2 SVGIG (reference sequence). V gave up 2 bases and J gave up 12 bases, with 14 bases separating them. CDR3 amino acids: CAWSSAGTGQFF. CDR3 sequence (DNA): TGTGCCTGGAGTTCCGCCGGGACTGGGCAGTTCTTC.

This clone was seen only once. This chain connects TRBV7-6 to TRBJ2-3, with TRBD2 matching over 8 bases. Germline CDR1 SGHVS, CDR2 FNYEAQ. The V gene end was trimmed by 4 bases and the J gene end by 2 bases; junction bases not matched to a gene: 5. The CDR3 is 15 residues long. CDR3: CASSSLAGYTDTQYF. The CDR3, as DNA: TGTGCCAGCAGCTCGTTAGCGGGGTACACAGATACGCAGTATTTT.

This clone has only a few counts. The J gene is TRBJ2-7, the V gene TRBV28; 13 nucleotides match TRBD2. The junction had 4 bases not matched to a gene; V was cut back by 3 bases and J by 2 bases. The germline V gene has CDR1 MDHEN and CDR2 SYDVKM. The CDR3 has 16 residues. The CDR3: CASSLLGLAGAYEQYF. DNA of the CDR3: TGTGCCAGCAGTTTGCTTGGACTAGCGGGAGCCTACGAGCAGTACTTC.

The V gene is TRBV30, the J gene TRBJ2-7, with 8 bases that match TRBD2. This CDR3 comprises 13 residues. V was clipped by 5 bases and J by 6 bases; unmatched bases: 9. Germline V gives CDR1 GTSNPN, CDR2 SVGIG (reference sequence). The DNA of the CDR3 is TGTGCCTGGTCCCCGCTAGCGGGCTCCGAGCAGTACTTC. Translated: CAWSPLAGSEQYF.

This chain links TRBV29-1 with TRBJ2-3; TRBD2 aligns across 11 bases. The junction had 6 bases not matched to a gene; V was cut back by 7 bases and J by 0 bases. Looked up from germline, CDR1 is SQVTM and CDR2 is ANQGSEA. There are 15 residues in the CDR3. The CDR3 coding sequence is TGCAGCGGAACCATAGCGGGAGGGAGCACAGATACGCAGTATTTT. This gives the protein CSGTIAGGSTDTQYF.

J is TRBJ2-5 and V is TRBV7-3, with 9 bases lining up with TRBD2. The CDR3 has 15 residues. CDR1 and CDR2 from the germline V gene are SGHTA and FQGTGA. V lost 4 bases to trimming and J lost 6 bases; unmatched junction nucleotides: 9. In DNA form, the CDR3 reads TGTGCCAGCAGCTCCGGGACTAGCACTTTTCAGACCCAGTACTTC. Its translation: CASSSGTSTFQTQYF.

To note about this clone: The same CDR3 is also encoded by other DNA sequences in this sample. The chain is built from TRBV28 and TRBJ2-2; D unclear. In germline, CDR1 is MDHEN, CDR2 SYDVKM. Trimming left V 5 bases short and J 6 bases short, with 7 bases between. The CDR3 length is 12 residues. This chain's CDR3 is CASSLSAGELFF. CDR3 DNA sequence: TGTGCCAGCAGTCTTTCTGCCGGGGAGCTGTTTTTT.

The V gene is TRBV27, the J gene TRBJ2-5; TRBD1 might be the D (5 bases). The V end was cut by 6 bases, the J end by 5 bases, with 16 bases between. CDR1 MNHEY and CDR2 SMNVEV come from the germline V gene (reference sequence). This CDR3 is built from 14 residues. CDR3 region: CASRGASLLETQYF. The CDR3 nucleotides read TGTGCCAGCAGAGGGGCATCCCTCCTGGAGACCCAGTACTTC.

This clone turned up a few times. V is TRBV28 and J is TRBJ2-7; D remains unclear. CDR1 is MDHEN, CDR2 SYDVKM, per germline. The CDR3 spans 12 residues. V lost 2 bases to trimming and J lost 5 bases, with 7 bases between them. CDR3 sequence reads: CASSLIRDEQYF. For the CDR3, the DNA is TGTGCCAGCAGTTTAATTCGGGACGAGCAGTACTTC.

This clone has only a few counts. The chain is built from TRBV29-1 and TRBJ1-1, with 8 bases lining up with TRBD1. J lost 0 bases, V lost 6 bases, and 6 bases had no gene match. The germline gives CDR1 SQVTM, CDR2 ANQGSEA. The CDR3 covers 14 residues. CDR3 sequence (DNA): TGCAGCGTCAGCCGACAGGGGATGAACACTGAAGCTTTCTTT. As protein: CSVSRQGMNTEAFF.

The table lists this clone with a few counts. The rearrangement uses TRBV6-6 and TRBJ2-7; TRBD1 is a possible D gene (5 bases). There are 11 residues in the CDR3. The V gene lost 6 bases and the J gene lost 6 bases, with 9 bases spanning the gap. Per germline, CDR1 MNHNY and CDR2 SVGAGI (reference sequence). As DNA, the CDR3 is TGTGCCAGCAGCCCCGACAGCGAGCAGTACTTC. Translated, it gives CASSPDSEQYF.

The J gene is TRBJ1-1, the V gene TRBV5-1; TRBD1 is a possible D gene (6 bases). The CDR3 extends over 14 amino acids. The germline V and J ends were trimmed by 3 bases and 6 bases, with 15 bases remaining between them. Germline V gene data show CDR1 as SGHRS and CDR2 as YFSETQ. CDR3 DNA: TGCGCCAGCAGCTCCAGACAGGCTCGGTCTGAAGCTTTCTTT. This sequence encodes CASSSRQARSEAFF.

This clone was seen a handful of times. The chain links TRBV6-6 to TRBJ2-5; tentatively, D is TRBD1 (5 bases). The CDR3 is 16 residues long. Germline CDR1 is MNHNY and CDR2 is SVGAGI (reference sequence). V lost 0 bases and J 4 bases, leaving 15 bases between the germline ends. CDR3 protein: CASSYSMTQGGETQYF. In DNA, the CDR3 is TGTGCCAGCAGTTACTCTATGACCCAGGGTGGAGAGACCCAGTACTTC.

This sequence joins TRBV9 and TRBJ2-3; D is possibly TRBD2 (5 bases). The CDR3 covers 12 residues. Trimming pared 4 bases from V and 4 bases from J, leaving 7 bases between. The germline CDR1 and CDR2 sequences are SGDLS and YYNGEE. The CDR3 protein is CASSSSADTQYF. In DNA, the CDR3 is TGTGCCAGCAGCAGTAGCGCAGATACGCAGTATTTT.

In this sample, this clone turned up a few times. The gene calls are TRBV6-5 and TRBJ2-7; 10 positions agree with TRBD2. After removal of 7 bases from V and 7 bases from J, the junction contained 13 bases not matched to a gene. Germline CDR1 reads MNHEY; CDR2 reads SVGAGI. CDR3 length: 15 amino acids. CDR3 sequence reads: CASTERGSGREEQYF. The CDR3 bases are TGTGCCAGCACCGAACGAGGAAGCGGGAGGGAGGAGCAGTACTTC.

The V and J genes are TRBV6-1 and TRBJ1-4; TRBD1 might be the D (5 bases). This CDR3 has 15 amino acids. Looked up from germline, CDR1 is MNHNS and CDR2 is SASEGT. The germline V and J ends were trimmed by 4 bases and 0 bases, with 9 bases remaining between them. As DNA, the CDR3 is TGTGCCAGCAGTGGACAGCTAGCAACTAATGAAAAACTGTTTTTT. This gives the protein CASSGQLATNEKLFF.

The V and J genes are TRBV6-5 and TRBJ1-5; D is unresolved. V lost 3 bases and J 4 bases, leaving 7 bases between the germline ends. The germline gives CDR1 MNHEY, CDR2 SVGAGI. This CDR3 is built from 13 residues. This CDR3 is CASSYVRNQPQHF. The CDR3 nucleotides read TGTGCCAGCAGTTATGTGCGGAATCAGCCCCAGCATTTT.

This clone has only a few counts. This chain joins TRBV10-3 and TRBJ2-7; weak D call: TRBD2 (5 bases). CDR1 is ENHRY, CDR2 SYGVKD, per germline. Trimming took off 4 bases at V and 0 bases at J, with 13 bases between the two ends. The CDR3 contains 15 residues. DNA for the CDR3: TGTGCCATCAGTGGGGTGGGAGTGAGCTCCTACGAGCAGTACTTC. Its translation is CAISGVGVSSYEQYF.

This clone was observed a handful of times. This sample also contains other DNA sequences that code for the same CDR3. The chain carries TRBV7-9 and TRBJ1-1; TRBD1 aligns across 7 bases. The CDR3 has 13 residues. CDR1 is SEHNR, CDR2 FQNEAQ, per germline (reference sequence). The V gene end was trimmed by 5 bases and the J gene end by 5 bases; junction bases not matched to a gene: 5. The CDR3, as DNA: TGTGCCAGCAGCCCACAGGGGCGGACTGAAGCTTTCTTT. This sequence encodes CASSPQGRTEAFF.

This clone was detected only a few times. This chain connects TRBV7-3 to TRBJ2-3, with 10 positions matching TRBD2. The length of the CDR3 is 15 residues. With V trimmed by 2 bases and J by 4 bases, 3 bases remained unmatched. Germline assignment: CDR1 SGHTA and CDR2 FQGTGA. The CDR3 is CASSLQGTSADTQYF. In DNA, the CDR3 is TGTGCCAGCAGCTTACAAGGGACTAGCGCAGATACGCAGTATTTT.

This clone was found a few times. The chain carries TRBV4-2 and TRBJ2-3; D possibly corresponds to TRBD2 (6 bases). The CDR3 runs to 15 residues. The germline V gene has CDR1 LGHNA and CDR2 YNFKEQ. V lost 1 base and J 2 bases, leaving 10 bases between the germline ends. CDR3 sequence: CASSQGSGDTDTQYF. Written as DNA, the CDR3 is TGTGCCAGCAGCCAAGGGTCGGGGGACACAGATACGCAGTATTTT.

This rearrangement joins TRBV28 to TRBJ2-3; D is perhaps TRBD2 (5 bases). Germline values: CDR1 MDHEN, CDR2 SYDVKM. Trimming left V 7 bases short and J 1 base short, with 15 bases between. The CDR3 consists of 15 residues. For the CDR3, the DNA is TGTGCCAGCAAACATCCTAGCTCCGGCACAGATACGCAGTATTTT. Amino acid sequence: CASKHPSSGTDTQYF.